This T cell receptor (beta chain) came from a study of blood T cell repertoires in COVID-19. Study overall: The samples span acute and convalescent COVID-19 from the United States, Italy and Spain. PBMCs, B-cell-depleted T cells, or T cells provided the cDNA or gDNA that made up the material.

Original methodology: Reference gene primer amplification gave estimated nucleated cell counts. The table came from immunoSEQ multiplex PCR; TCRdb's copy has only in-frame clones and leaves some out. D and trimming come from the DNA, and the V and J calls and clone size come from that table. The sample carries 250,000 to 300,000 clones, 87% recorded once. Trimming took 1 base from V and 4 from J, leaving 11 bases between them. Germline V gene sequence: CDR1 SGHTA, CDR2 FQGNSA. The length of the CDR3 is 15 residues. The TCR originated in a woman aged 45 to 65 who had recovered from COVID-19. The rearrangement links TRBV7-2 to TRBJ2-1; weak D call: TRBD2 (5 bases). Source material: peripheral blood. CDR3 DNA sequence: TGTGCCAGCAGCTTAGAAGAAGCGGTTTACAATGAGCAGTTCTTC. Translation: CASSLEEAVYNEQFF.